These 13 T cell receptor beta chains were sequenced from one sample in a study of CD8+ T cells in alopecia areata. Extracted from the samples, RNA was reverse transcribed into cDNA to serve as the sequencing template. Libraries were prepared by immunoSEQ multiplex PCR; TCRdb keeps only in-frame clonotypes and omits some of them. The sample lists 160,000 or so clones, about 67% occurring once. The input for sequencing was CD8+ T cells sorted from blood, taken at week 0. The receptors were sampled from a human donor with alopecia areata.

On this clone itself: Other DNA sequences in the same sample also yield this CDR3. This rearrangement joins TRBV29-1 to TRBJ2-3; 11 bases map to TRBD2. This CDR3 has 17 amino acids. Germline assignment: CDR1 SQVTM and CDR2 ANQGSEA. Germline trimming cut 2 bases from V and 6 bases from J; bases unmatched to any gene: 13. The CDR3 protein is CSVESPGTSGHVDTQYF. DNA of the CDR3: TGCAGCGTTGAATCTCCCGGGACTAGCGGCCATGTCGATACGCAGTATTTT.

This sequence joins TRBV5-6 and TRBJ2-3, with unresolved D. This CDR3 is 15 amino acids long. V shed 0 bases and J shed 3 bases, with 11 bases lying between them. Germline loops: CDR1 SGHDT, CDR2 YYEEEE. The CDR3 nucleotides are TGTGCCAGCAGCTTGGGGACGGGTCGAACAGATACGCAGTATTTT. Translation: CASSLGTGRTDTQYF.

This rearrangement joins TRBV27 to TRBJ2-7; a weak D match, TRBD2 (6 bases). The germline V and J ends were trimmed by 5 bases and 2 bases, with 10 bases remaining between them. Germline V lookup: CDR1 MNHEY, CDR2 SMNVEV (reference sequence). The CDR3 runs to 13 residues. DNA of the CDR3: TGTGCCAGCAGTCCCGGGGGAGCCTACGAGCAGTACTTC. Translating it yields CASSPGGAYEQYF.

This clone was recorded a few times. The chain is built from TRBV27 and TRBJ1-2; D unresolved. In germline, CDR1 is MNHEY, CDR2 SMNVEV (reference sequence). V gave up 5 bases and J gave up 3 bases, with 16 bases separating them. CDR3 length equals 15 residues. The CDR3 region is CASSTSGSRHYGYTF. The CDR3 DNA reads as TGTGCCAGCAGTACCTCCGGGTCCCGACACTATGGCTACACCTTC.

In this sample, this clone turned up a few times. The V and J genes are TRBV7-9 and TRBJ2-7, with D perhaps TRBD2 (6 bases). Germline V gene sequence: CDR1 SEHNR, CDR2 FQNEAQ (reference sequence). V lost 6 bases, J lost 4 bases, and 16 bases lay in between. There are 14 residues in the CDR3. The CDR3 protein is CASRTPGRSYEQYF. Here the CDR3 DNA reads TGTGCCAGCAGAACCCCGGGGAGGTCGTACGAGCAGTACTTC. Using reference TRBV7-9 and TRBJ2-7 for the parts outside the CDR3, the full variable domain is DTGVSQNPRHKITKRGQNVTFRCDPISEHNRLYWYRQTLGQGPEFLTYFQNEAQLEKSRLLSDRFSAERPKGSFSTLEIQRTEQGDSAMYLCASRTPGRSYEQYFGPGTRLTVT.

This rearrangement joins TRBV5-1 to TRBJ2-3; D is tentatively TRBD1 or TRBD2 (6 bases each). V was pared by 4 bases and J by 1 base, with 16 bases between. CDR1 SGHRS and CDR2 YFSETQ come from the germline V gene. The CDR3 totals 16 residues. CDR3 DNA sequence: TGCGCCAGCAGCCCTAACTTGAGGGGGGGCACAGATACGCAGTATTTT. Translation: CASSPNLRGGTDTQYF.

V and J are TRBV27 and TRBJ1-4; weak D call: TRBD1 (5 bases). CDR3 length: 14 residues. V dropped 1 base and J dropped 4 bases, with 7 bases sitting between them. CDR1 and CDR2 from the germline V gene are MNHEY and SMNVEV (reference sequence). As DNA, the CDR3 is TGTGCCAGCAGTTTATGGGACGGTAATGAAAAACTGTTTTTT. Its protein is CASSLWDGNEKLFF.

The chain is built from TRBV29-1 and TRBJ2-3, with TRBD1 matching 7 bases. The CDR3 totals 13 residues. Trimming removed 6 bases from V and 3 bases from J; junction bases left unmatched: 6. Germline CDR1 is SQVTM and CDR2 is ANQGSEA. Here the CDR3 reads CSVSFRGTDTQYF. As DNA, the CDR3 is TGCAGCGTCAGTTTCAGGGGGACAGATACGCAGTATTTT.

The table lists this clone with a few counts. The rearrangement joins TRBV6-5 to TRBJ1-1, with unresolved D. Between the trimmed V and J ends, which lost 0 bases and 1 base, there was a span of 3 bases. CDR1 and CDR2 (germline): MNHEY, SVGAGI. The CDR3 extends over 13 amino acids. The CDR3 DNA reads as TGTGCCAGCAGTTACTCTTGGAACACTGAAGCTTTCTTT. This gives the protein CASSYSWNTEAFF.

The chain has TRBV6-5 and TRBJ2-5; 7 bases align to TRBD1. There are 13 residues in the CDR3. V shed 6 bases, J shed 5 bases, and the junction held 6 bases outside the gene matches. CDR1 and CDR2 from the germline V gene are MNHEY and SVGAGI. DNA of the CDR3: TGTGCCAGCAGCCGACAGGGATGGGAGACCCAGTACTTC. It translates to CASSRQGWETQYF.

J is TRBJ2-5 and V is TRBV7-6; D might be TRBD1 (6 bases). V was pared by 6 bases and J by 4 bases, with 15 bases between. This CDR3 comprises 14 residues. CDR1 SGHVS and CDR2 FNYEAQ come from the germline V gene. Here the CDR3 reads CASSRQAGAETQYF. Here the CDR3 DNA reads TGTGCCAGCAGTCGACAGGCCGGCGCAGAGACCCAGTACTTC.

The chain employs TRBV4-2 and TRBJ2-6; TRBD2 matches at 8 bases. Per the germline V gene, CDR1 is LGHNA and CDR2 is YNFKEQ. Trimming took 4 bases from V and 0 from J; bases not matched to a gene: 11. The CDR3 length is 19 residues. The CDR3 bases are TGTGCCAGCAGCCCCCTCGGGGGGGACGGAATCTCTGGGGCCAACGTCCTGACTTTC. Protein product: CASSPLGGDGISGANVLTF.

In its sample, this clone was seen a few times. This rearrangement joins TRBV5-1 to TRBJ2-5; no clear D gene. The CDR3 is 15 amino acids. Per germline, CDR1 SGHRS and CDR2 YFSETQ. V lost 0 bases and J lost 5, with 14 bases in between. The CDR3 loop reads CASSLETPFEETQYF. The CDR3 DNA reads TGCGCCAGCAGCTTGGAAACCCCCTTTGAGGAGACCCAGTACTTC. The full variable domain, its missing parts supplied by reference TRBV5-1 and TRBJ2-5, is KAGVTQTPRYLIKTRGQQVTLSCSPISGHRSVSWYQQTPGQGLQFLFEYFSETQRNKGNFPGRFSGRQFSNSRSEMNVSTLELGDSALYLCASSLETPFEETQYFGPGTRLLVL.